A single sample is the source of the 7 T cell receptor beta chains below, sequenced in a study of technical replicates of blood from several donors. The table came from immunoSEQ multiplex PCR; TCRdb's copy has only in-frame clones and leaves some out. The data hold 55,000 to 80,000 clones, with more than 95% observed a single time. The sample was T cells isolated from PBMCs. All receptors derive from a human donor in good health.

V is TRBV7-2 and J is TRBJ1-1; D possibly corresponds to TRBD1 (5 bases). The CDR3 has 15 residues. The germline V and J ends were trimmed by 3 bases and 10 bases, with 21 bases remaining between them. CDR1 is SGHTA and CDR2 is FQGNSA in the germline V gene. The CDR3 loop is CASSFNTGSLGGAFF. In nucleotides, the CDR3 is TGTGCCAGCAGCTTCAATACAGGATCCTTAGGTGGAGCTTTCTTT. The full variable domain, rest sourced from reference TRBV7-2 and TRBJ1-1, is GAGVSQSPSNKVTEKGKDVELRCDPISGHTALYWYRQSLGQGLEFLIYFQGNSAPDKSGLPSDRFSAERTGGSVSTLTIQRTQQEDSAVYLCASSFNTGSLGGAFFGQGTRLTVV.

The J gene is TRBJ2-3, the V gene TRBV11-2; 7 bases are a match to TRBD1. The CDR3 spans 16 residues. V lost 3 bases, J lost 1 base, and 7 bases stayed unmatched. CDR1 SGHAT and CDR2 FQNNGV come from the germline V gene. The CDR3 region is CASSFRTGTRTDTQYF. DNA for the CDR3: TGTGCCAGCAGCTTCCGGACAGGAACTCGCACAGATACGCAGTATTTT.

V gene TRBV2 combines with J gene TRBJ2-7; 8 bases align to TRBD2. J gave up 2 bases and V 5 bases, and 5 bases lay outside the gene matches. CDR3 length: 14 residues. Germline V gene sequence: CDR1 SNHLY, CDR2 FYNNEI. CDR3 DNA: TGTGCCAGCAGTTCAGCGGGGGAACCCTACGAGCAGTACTTC. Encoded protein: CASSSAGEPYEQYF.

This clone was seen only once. The CDR3 DNA is TGTGCCATCAGTGAATTGGGTCCAGGAACCTACGAGCAGTACTTC. This codes for CAISELGPGTYEQYF. The chain links TRBV10-3 to TRBJ2-7; D is unclear. V shed 3 bases and J shed 2 bases, with 14 bases lying between them. The CDR3 loop spans 15 amino acids. Germline lookup yields CDR1 ENHRY and CDR2 SYGVKD.

The CDR3 protein is CASSRRRDIQYF. As DNA, the CDR3 is TGTGCCAGCAGCCGCAGGCGGGACATTCAGTACTTC. The rearrangement links TRBV6-1 to TRBJ2-4, with D perhaps TRBD2 (5 bases). Germline CDR1 reads MNHNS; CDR2 reads SASEGT. The CDR3 spans 12 residues. Trimming took off 6 bases at V and 8 bases at J, with 11 bases between the two ends.

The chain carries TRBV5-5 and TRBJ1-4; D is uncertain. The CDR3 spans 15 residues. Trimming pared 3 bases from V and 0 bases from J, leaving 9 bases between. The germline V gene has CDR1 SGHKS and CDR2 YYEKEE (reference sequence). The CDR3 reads CASSWGAPTNEKLFF. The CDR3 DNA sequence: TGTGCCAGCAGCTGGGGAGCGCCAACTAATGAAAAACTGTTTTTT.

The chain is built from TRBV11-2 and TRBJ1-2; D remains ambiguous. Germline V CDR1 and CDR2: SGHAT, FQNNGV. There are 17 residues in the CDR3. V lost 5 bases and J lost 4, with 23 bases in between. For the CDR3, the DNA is TGTGCCAGCAGCCCCCTAAGTCTGTCCCACTCCATCTATGGCTACACCTTC. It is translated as CASSPLSLSHSIYGYTF.